What follows are 19 T cell receptor beta chains derived from one specimen sequenced in a study of T-cell memory formation after mild COVID-19. TCRdb passed the 5' RACE reads through MiXCR, listing each CDR3 protein once. The table includes 350,000 to 500,000 distinct CDR3 sequences, under 20% detected once. Sequenced sample: PBMCs or a T cell subset sorted from them (not recorded which). All receptors come from a man younger than 35 who had mild COVID-19 (a few samples of this study predate the infection). Cell type and time point are not known.

This clonotype was found many times. The chain joins TRBV5-5 to TRBJ2-1; 7 bases align to TRBD1. This CDR3 has 14 amino acids. The V and J ends lost 3 bases and 5 bases, in that order; junction bases with no gene match: 5. The germline gives CDR1 SGHKS, CDR2 YYEKEE (reference sequence). CDR3 DNA sequence: TGTGCCAGCAGCTGGTTTACAGGGGACAATGAGCAGTTCTTC. Amino acids: CASSWFTGDNEQFF.

This clonotype has more than one count but fewer than ten. This chain connects TRBV14 to TRBJ2-5, with TRBD2 matching over 9 bases. CDR1 and CDR2 from the germline V gene are SGHDN and FVKESK. The CDR3 contains 14 residues. Trimming removed 3 bases from V and 4 bases from J; junction bases left unmatched: 3. CDR3 nucleotide sequence: TGTGCCAGCAGCCAGGGACTAGCAAGAGAGACCCAGTACTTC. Translated: CASSQGLARETQYF.

This clonotype came up a few times. The chain combines TRBV4-1 with TRBJ2-2; no definite D call. The length of the CDR3 is 18 residues. V shed 0 bases and J shed 0 bases, with 14 bases lying between them. From germline, CDR1 is MGHRA and CDR2 YSYEKL. CDR3 in amino acids: CASSQEKMRTSNTGELFF. The CDR3 DNA reads as TGCGCCAGCAGCCAAGAGAAGATGAGGACCTCGAACACCGGGGAGCTGTTTTTT.

This clonotype was counted only a few times. The chain joins TRBV4-1 to TRBJ1-5; 7 nucleotides align to TRBD1. Trimming removed 0 bases from V and 0 bases from J; junction bases left unmatched: 2. The CDR3 totals 16 residues. Per germline, CDR1 MGHRA and CDR2 YSYEKL. In DNA form, the CDR3 reads TGCGCCAGCAGCCAAGAGACAGGGCATAGCAATCAGCCCCAGCATTTT. Translation: CASSQETGHSNQPQHF.

This clonotype appeared a few times. The chain uses TRBV12-3 or TRBV12-4 and TRBJ2-7, with 8 bases fitting TRBD1. The V gene end was trimmed by 6 bases and the J gene end by 0 bases; junction bases not matched to a gene: 7. The CDR3 runs 15 residues. The CDR3, as DNA: TGTGCCAGCAGCCGTGACAGGGGATCCTCCTACGAGCAGTACTTC. This sequence encodes CASSRDRGSSYEQYF.

J is TRBJ2-2 and V is TRBV7-9; D perhaps matches TRBD2 (5 bases). The CDR3 contains 15 residues. Per the germline V gene, CDR1 is SEHNR and CDR2 is FQNEAQ (reference sequence). Trimming took off 4 bases at V and 2 bases at J, with 11 bases between the two ends. In nucleotides, the CDR3 is TGTGCCAGCAGCTCCGGGATCACTAACACCGGGGAGCTGTTTTTT. Translating gives CASSSGITNTGELFF.

This clonotype was seen a few times. The chain combines TRBV4-3 with TRBJ1-1; TRBD1 aligns across 7 bases. V dropped 3 bases and J dropped 6; count of bases not matched to a gene: 16. Germline assignment: CDR1 LGHNA and CDR2 YSLEER. This CDR3 spans 17 amino acids. The CDR3 coding sequence is TGCGCCAGCAGCCAGGGGACAGTCCAGGGAATTTCCGCTGAAGCTTTCTTT. Protein: CASSQGTVQGISAEAFF.

The chain joins TRBV2 to TRBJ1-5; D is perhaps TRBD1 (6 bases). CDR1 and CDR2 from the germline V gene are SNHLY and FYNNEI. Between the trimmed V and J ends, which lost 4 bases and 5 bases, there was a span of 12 bases. The CDR3 spans 14 residues. CDR3 nucleotides: TGTGCCAGCAGTGGAGGGACATACTATCAGCCCCAGCATTTT. This encodes CASSGGTYYQPQHF.

This clonotype was seen ten or more times. The chain has TRBV4-3 and TRBJ1-3, with D possibly TRBD1 on 6 matching bases. This CDR3 has 16 residues. The V end was cut by 1 base, the J end by 3 bases, with 13 bases between. Germline CDR1 is LGHNA and CDR2 is YSLEER. The CDR3 spells CASSQATGAFGNTIYF. CDR3 DNA: TGCGCCAGCAGCCAAGCAACGGGGGCTTTTGGAAACACCATATATTTT.

This clonotype has just a few counts. The chain joins TRBV6-6 to TRBJ2-1, with D possibly TRBD1 on 5 matching bases. V dropped 8 bases and J dropped 2 bases, with 16 bases sitting between them. The CDR3 is 15 amino acids. The germline CDR1 and CDR2 sequences are MNHNY and SVGAGI (reference sequence). The CDR3 nucleotides are TGTGCCAGCGACAACACAGGTTTTCCCTACAATGAGCAGTTCTTC. This codes for CASDNTGFPYNEQFF.

The chain has TRBV19 and TRBJ2-7; D is possibly TRBD1 (6 bases). Germline loops: CDR1 LNHDA, CDR2 SQIVND (reference sequence). V was trimmed by 9 bases and J by 7 bases, leaving 13 bases between them. There are 11 residues in the CDR3. CDR3 loop: CARNREGEQYV. The CDR3 coding sequence is TGTGCCAGGAACAGGGAAGGAGAGCAGTACGTC.

CDR3 amino acids: CSALSGGGSGEQFF. CDR3 sequence (DNA): TGCAGTGCTCTTAGCGGGGGTGGCTCCGGTGAGCAGTTCTTC. The V call is TRBV20-1, the J call TRBJ2-1; TRBD2 matches at 9 bases. This CDR3 is 14 amino acids long. Looked up from germline, CDR1 is DFQATT and CDR2 is SNEGSKA (reference sequence). Trimming took 5 bases from V and 9 from J; bases not matched to a gene: 11.

The chain links TRBV6-5 to TRBJ1-1; D gene ambiguous. The CDR3 totals 13 residues. V was pared by 2 bases and J by 7 bases, with 11 bases between. Germline assignment: CDR1 MNHEY and CDR2 SVGAGI. The CDR3 coding sequence is TGTGCCAGCAGTTACGGAGAACGGAGTGAAGCTTTCTTT. This translates into CASSYGERSEAFF.

This clonotype was seen a few times. The chain uses TRBV5-6 and TRBJ1-1; the D is unclear. Germline CDR1 and CDR2: SGHDT and YYEEEE. The CDR3 is 14 residues long. The ends were cut back, 0 bases at V and 0 bases at J, with 6 bases in the middle. CDR3 sequence reads: CASSLVAVNTEAFF. The DNA of the CDR3 is TGTGCCAGCAGCTTGGTAGCGGTGAACACTGAAGCTTTCTTT.

The rearrangement links TRBV30 to TRBJ1-5; D remains unclear. The CDR3 runs to 13 residues. Trimming stripped 2 bases from V and 5 bases from J, with 10 bases between. In germline, CDR1 is GTSNPN, CDR2 SVGIG (reference sequence). This CDR3 reads CAWSRTDHQPQHF. The CDR3 coding sequence is TGTGCCTGGAGTAGGACGGACCATCAGCCCCAGCATTTT.

There are many counts of this clonotype. This CDR3 reads CSTSPGALNEKLFF. The CDR3 DNA reads as TGCAGTACGTCCCCGGGAGCTCTAAATGAAAAACTGTTTTTT. The chain combines TRBV20-1 with TRBJ1-4; no reliable D call. Germline V gene lookup returns CDR1 DFQATT and CDR2 SNEGSKA (reference sequence). The V end lost 8 bases, the J end lost 5 bases, and 18 bases lay between the germline ends. The CDR3 totals 14 residues.

This clonotype occurred many times. The rearrangement uses TRBV12-3 or TRBV12-4 and TRBJ2-1; no definite D call. This CDR3 comprises 12 residues. The V and J ends lost 5 bases and 8 bases respectively, with 10 bases between them. The CDR3 sequence is CASSARWHEQFF. CDR3 nucleotide sequence: TGTGCCAGCAGTGCGCGATGGCATGAGCAGTTCTTC.

In this sample, this clonotype turned up a few times. This rearrangement joins TRBV6-5 to TRBJ1-4; 7 bases are shared with TRBD1. Losses at the gene ends were 6 bases for V and 3 bases for J; bases not matched to a gene: 7. Germline CDR1 and CDR2: MNHEY and SVGAGI. The CDR3 has 15 amino acids. The CDR3 DNA reads as TGTGCCAGCAGGCAGACAGGGTTTCCTAATGAAAAACTGTTTTTT. Amino acid sequence: CASRQTGFPNEKLFF.

The chain carries TRBV7-9 and TRBJ1-4, with a weak D call TRBD1 (5 bases). V was shortened by 5 bases and J by 3 bases, with 13 bases between the two germline ends. Germline loops: CDR1 SEHNR, CDR2 FQNEAQ (reference sequence). The CDR3 has 15 residues. The CDR3 reads CASSQTKGANEKLFF. In DNA form, the CDR3 reads TGTGCCAGCAGCCAGACCAAAGGGGCTAATGAAAAACTGTTTTTT. Complete variable domain (other parts from reference TRBV7-9 and TRBJ1-4): DTGVSQNPRHKITKRGQNVTFRCDPISEHNRLYWYRQTLGQGPEFLTYFQNEAQLEKSRLLSDRFSAERPKGSFSTLEIQRTEQGDSAMYLCASSQTKGANEKLFFGSGTQLSVL.